The 17 T cell receptor beta chains given below trace back to one sample, sequenced in a study of CD8 T cells in ankylosing spondylitis. Study findings and constraints: There was a TCR beta motif, made of several highly homologous variants, that appeared characteristic of ankylosing spondylitis blood.

Their antigen targets remain unknown. TCRdb passed the 5' RACE reads through MiXCR, listing each CDR3 protein once. The table lists under 450,000 distinct CDR3 sequences, more than 15% of them singletons. The sequenced sample was blood, either unsorted or a sorted T cell fraction (not recorded which). All receptors derive from a male donor with ankylosing spondylitis.

This clonotype was seen only a few times. The chain links TRBV20-1 to TRBJ1-1, with 10 bases aligning to TRBD1. CDR1 is DFQATT and CDR2 is SNEGSKA in the germline V gene (reference sequence). With V trimmed by 5 bases and J by 1 base, 7 bases remained unmatched. The CDR3 is 15 amino acids. The CDR3 DNA reads TGCAGTGCTCTGACAGGGGGCGGGCGGAACACTGAAGCTTTCTTT. As protein: CSALTGGGRNTEAFF.

The chain couples TRBV28 to TRBJ2-2; 8 bases fit TRBD2. The V gene's germline CDR1 is MDHEN and CDR2 SYDVKM. This CDR3 region has 16 residues. V was clipped by 6 bases and J by 3 bases; unmatched bases: 9. The CDR3 bases are TGTGCCAGCAGAAATAGCGGGATAGTGTACACCGGGGAGCTGTTTTTT. This sequence encodes CASRNSGIVYTGELFF.

This clonotype was observed a handful of times. This chain uses TRBV19 with TRBJ2-2, with D possibly TRBD2 on 5 matching bases. CDR3 length equals 12 residues. CDR1 and CDR2 from the germline V gene are LNHDA and SQIVND (reference sequence). Trimming removed 5 bases at V and 4 bases at J, with 5 bases between. The CDR3 nucleotides read TGTGCCAGTAGTGCGGGCACCGGGGAGCTGTTTTTT. This translates into CASSAGTGELFF.

V is TRBV27 and J is TRBJ1-2; 7 bases are a match to TRBD1. The CDR3 is 17 residues long. V dropped 5 bases and J dropped 4; count of bases not matched to a gene: 16. Germline V gives CDR1 MNHEY, CDR2 SMNVEV (reference sequence). As DNA, the CDR3 is TGTGCCAGCAGTCCTCGACAGGGTGGAGGTTCGAGCTATGGCTACACCTTC. Its translation: CASSPRQGGGSSYGYTF.

V is TRBV30 and J is TRBJ1-1; 7 bases fit TRBD1. The ends lost 4 bases at V and 5 bases at J; junction bases unmatched: 7. The CDR3 runs to 13 residues. In germline, CDR1 is GTSNPN, CDR2 SVGIG (reference sequence). The CDR3 DNA reads as TGTGCCTGGACCCGACAGGGTTGGACTGAAGCTTTCTTT. It yields the protein CAWTRQGWTEAFF.

V gene TRBV28 combines with J gene TRBJ2-7; 9 bases match TRBD2. The CDR3 is 14 amino acids. Germline CDR1 and CDR2: MDHEN and SYDVKM. V dropped 7 bases and J dropped 0; count of bases not matched to a gene: 4. DNA for the CDR3: TGTGCCAGCACCGTAGCGGGGGTCTCCTACGAGCAGTACTTC. As protein: CASTVAGVSYEQYF.

This clonotype was observed many times. V and J are TRBV11-1 and TRBJ2-1; D ambiguous. Germline V gives CDR1 SGHAT, CDR2 FQDESV (reference sequence). V lost 5 bases and J 8 bases, leaving 19 bases between the germline ends. This CDR3 spans 15 amino acids. The CDR3 nucleotides are TGTGCCAGCAGCCCCGTTCAGGTTTTCCGTCATGAGCAGTTCTTC. This gives the protein CASSPVQVFRHEQFF. The full variable domain, completed using reference TRBV11-1 and TRBJ2-1, is EAEVAQSPRYKITEKSQAVAFWCDPISGHATLYWYRQILGQGPELLVQFQDESVVDDSQLPKDRFSAERLKGVDSTLKIQPAELGDSAMYLCASSPVQVFRHEQFFGPGTRLTVL.

This clonotype was counted between two and nine times. This sequence joins TRBV10-1 and TRBJ2-1; D is undetermined. Trimming took off 2 bases at V and 3 bases at J, with 26 bases between the two ends. There are 20 residues in the CDR3. The germline CDR1 and CDR2 sequences are WNHNN and SYGVQD (reference sequence). The CDR3 spells CASSEIVSWGKAYYYNEQFF. CDR3 nucleotides: TGCGCCAGCAGTGAGATAGTATCCTGGGGAAAGGCCTACTACTACAATGAGCAGTTCTTC.

This clonotype was found a few times. The rearrangement links TRBV10-3 to TRBJ1-1; D might be TRBD1 (6 bases). Per the germline V gene, CDR1 is ENHRY and CDR2 is SYGVKD. The CDR3 loop spans 13 amino acids. V was trimmed by 6 bases and J by 0 bases, leaving 8 bases between them. CDR3 nucleotide sequence: TGTGCCATCAGGGACAGCCTGAACACTGAAGCTTTCTTT. Its translation: CAIRDSLNTEAFF.

This clonotype turned up a few times. The V gene is TRBV28, the J gene TRBJ1-1; a weak D match, TRBD1 (5 bases). The V end was cut by 6 bases, the J end by 12 bases, with 17 bases between. Germline CDR1 is MDHEN and CDR2 is SYDVKM. The CDR3 consists of 12 residues. The CDR3 protein is CASSLRGGLTFF. The CDR3 coding sequence is TGTGCCAGCAGCCTCCGCGGGGGATTAACTTTCTTT.

The gene calls are TRBV7-9 and TRBJ2-5; a possible D gene is TRBD2 (6 bases). CDR1 and CDR2 from the germline V gene are SEHNR and FQNEAQ (reference sequence). Trimming removed 5 bases from V and 5 bases from J, with 18 bases in between. The CDR3 runs 15 residues. The CDR3 sequence: CASSHLGGTEETQYF. The CDR3, as DNA: TGTGCCAGCAGCCACCTTGGCGGGACGGAGGAGACCCAGTACTTC.

The chain combines TRBV6-1 with TRBJ2-6; the D gene is possibly TRBD1 (6 bases). Trimming cost V 6 bases and J 0 bases, with 18 bases left between them. The CDR3 is 18 residues long. The V gene's germline CDR1 is MNHNS and CDR2 SASEGT. DNA for the CDR3: TGTGCCAGCAGGCACATCCCGGACAGCTTCTCTGGGGCCAACGTCCTGACTTTC. Its translation is CASRHIPDSFSGANVLTF.

The chain combines TRBV2 with TRBJ1-4; no clear D. This CDR3 has 13 residues. V was pared by 2 bases and J by 8 bases, with 9 bases between. Looked up from germline, CDR1 is SNHLY and CDR2 is FYNNEI. The CDR3, as DNA: TGTGCCAGCAGTGAACAAGGGTGGGAAAAACTGTTTTTT. Its translation is CASSEQGWEKLFF.

The J gene is TRBJ2-7, the V gene TRBV24-1, with D possibly being TRBD1 or TRBD2 (6 bases each). V lost 7 bases and J 0 bases, leaving 12 bases between the germline ends. Germline CDR1 KGHDR, CDR2 SFDVKD. This CDR3 is 14 amino acids long. In nucleotides, the CDR3 is TGTGCCACCAGGACAGGCGGGATCTCCTACGAGCAGTACTTC. Protein product: CATRTGGISYEQYF.

This chain joins TRBV5-1 and TRBJ2-3, with 7 bases fitting TRBD2. Germline V gene data show CDR1 as SGHRS and CDR2 as YFSETQ. The V gene end was trimmed by 0 bases and the J gene end by 4 bases; junction bases not matched to a gene: 5. The CDR3 consists of 15 residues. CDR3 protein: CASSLGGSRPDTQYF. The CDR3 DNA is TGCGCCAGCAGCTTGGGCGGGAGTCGGCCAGATACGCAGTATTTT.

This clonotype was detected a few times. The chain has TRBV30 and TRBJ2-1; 8 bases align to TRBD2. The length of the CDR3 is 14 residues. Germline V gives CDR1 GTSNPN, CDR2 SVGIG (reference sequence). The V gene end was trimmed by 4 bases and the J gene end by 6 bases; junction bases not matched to a gene: 8. The CDR3 sequence is CAWTRARGVNEQFF. As DNA, the CDR3 is TGTGCCTGGACCCGAGCGCGGGGGGTCAATGAGCAGTTCTTC.

This clonotype was observed a handful of times. V and J are TRBV20-1 and TRBJ2-5; no definite D call. The CDR3 contains 11 residues. Germline CDR1 is DFQATT and CDR2 is SNEGSKA (reference sequence). Trimming took 4 bases from V and 5 from J, leaving 8 bases between them. The CDR3 is CSATPGETQYF. The CDR3 DNA sequence: TGCAGTGCTACCCCCGGGGAGACCCAGTACTTC.